This TCR beta chain was documented in a study of early T cells in non-severe SARS-CoV-2 infection. General study findings and limits: A preference for anti-spike CD8 responses marked VDJdb matching, which missed private and CD4 specificities.

MiXCR, run by TCRdb on the 5' RACE reads, gives a single entry per CDR3 protein. The sample yields 40,000 or so distinct CDR3 sequences, about 9.9% seen once. V was clipped by 2 bases and J by 5 bases, with 6 bases between them. There are 12 residues in the CDR3. Germline-derived CDR1 and CDR2 are MDHEN and SYDVKM. On this clonotype: The antigen is unknown.

The receptor was isolated from an adult who was a healthcare worker with PCR-confirmed SARS-CoV-2 infection or an uninfected control (not recorded which). V and J are TRBV28 and TRBJ1-2; D is undetermined. The source material was whole blood. In DNA form, the CDR3 reads TGTGCCAGCAGTTTACAGGATTATGGCTACACCTTC. This codes for CASSLQDYGYTF.